This entry is about one T cell receptor (beta chain). Its antigen is currently unknown. TCRdb reprocessed the RACE reads via MiXCR and lists one record per CDR3 protein. There are roughly 40,000 distinct CDR3 sequences in the sample; around 12% occur only once, and 5.5% to 6.5% lies in the top ten. The sample's time point: pre-sensitization, week 0. This sample's treatment: therapeutic diphenylcyclopropenone sensitization with weekly scalp DPC. Germline lookup yields CDR1 SGHNT and CDR2 YYREEE (reference sequence). The CDR3 runs to 14 residues. V was cut by 2 bases and J by 1 base, with 9 bases left in between. The data stem from a study of human T cells and chemical hapten exposure. Findings and caveats of the study: With patch test score, the counts of PT1 expanded TCRs showed a positive correlation.

The input for sequencing was whole blood, taken in connection with sensitization to the hapten diphenylcyclopropenone (DPC). This TCR was sampled from a woman in her 30s with alopecia areata. Some clones in this sample may be carry-over from other donors' samples. V usage is TRBV5-4 and J usage is TRBJ1-1; a weak D match, TRBD1 (5 bases). The CDR3, as DNA: TGTGCCAGCAGCTTCCGTGACAGGAACACTGAAGCTTTCTTT. This sequence encodes CASSFRDRNTEAFF.